Following are 10 T cell receptor beta chains from one sample sequenced in a study of T cell responses to AZD1222 COVID-19 vaccine. Sequencing used immunoSEQ multiplex PCR; TCRdb keeps in-frame clones, though not all of them. Of over 110,000 clones in the sample, about 92% were seen once. Source: peripheral blood, taken on day 0 of AZD1222 vaccination. The receptor set was obtained from an adult in good health.

The chain uses TRBV7-9 and TRBJ1-2; 10 positions match TRBD1. CDR1 is SEHNR and CDR2 is FQNEAQ in the germline V gene (reference sequence). V was clipped by 1 base and J by 3 bases; unmatched bases: 8. The CDR3 is made up of 17 amino acids. The CDR3: CASSLDQGQGFYYGYTF. CDR3 DNA sequence: TGTGCCAGCAGCTTAGACCAGGGACAGGGGTTTTACTATGGCTACACCTTC.

V and J are TRBV6-1 and TRBJ1-1, with TRBD1 matching over 7 bases. CDR1 MNHNS and CDR2 SASEGT come from the germline V gene. The length of the CDR3 is 18 residues. V was clipped by 3 bases and J by 5 bases; unmatched bases: 18. The CDR3 loop reads CASSDLRQGLGGDTEAFF. DNA for the CDR3: TGTGCCAGCAGTGATCTAAGACAGGGTCTTGGTGGTGATACTGAAGCTTTCTTT.

V usage is TRBV6-2 or TRBV6-3 and J usage is TRBJ2-7; D call uncertain. This CDR3 comprises 15 residues. Trimming took 4 bases from V and 0 from J, leaving 13 bases between them. From germline, CDR1 is MNHEY and CDR2 SVGEGT. The DNA of the CDR3 is TGTGCCAGCAGTTCGACTGACTTTCCCTCCTACGAGCAGTACTTC. This sequence encodes CASSSTDFPSYEQYF.

The chain carries TRBV7-2 and TRBJ1-4; 7 nucleotides match TRBD1. V lost 2 bases, J lost 7 bases, and 7 bases stayed unmatched. CDR3 length: 15 amino acids. The germline V gene has CDR1 SGHTA and CDR2 FQGNSA. The CDR3 sequence: CASSLTGTVGEKLFF. CDR3 nucleotide sequence: TGTGCCAGCAGCTTAACTGGGACAGTGGGTGAAAAACTGTTTTTT. Based on the CDR3 plus reference TRBV7-2 and TRBJ1-4, the full variable domain is GAGVSQSPSNKVTEKGKDVELRCDPISGHTALYWYRQSLGQGLEFLIYFQGNSAPDKSGLPSDRFSAERTGGSVSTLTIQRTQQEDSAVYLCASSLTGTVGEKLFFGSGTQLSVL.

The chain is built from TRBV5-4 and TRBJ2-5; D not resolved. The germline V gene has CDR1 SGHNT and CDR2 YYREEE (reference sequence). The CDR3 is made up of 14 amino acids. Trimming removed 3 bases from V and 4 bases from J, with 13 bases in between. The CDR3 sequence: CASSSPESRETQYF. CDR3 sequence (DNA): TGTGCCAGCAGCTCGCCAGAATCCCGAGAGACCCAGTACTTC.

This chain links TRBV2 with TRBJ1-4; possible D gene TRBD1, 5 bases. CDR1 and CDR2 from the germline V gene are SNHLY and FYNNEI. The CDR3 is 17 residues long. V was cut by 1 base and J by 1 base, with 13 bases left in between. The CDR3 region is CASSEGGAGLTNEKLFF. The CDR3 DNA reads TGTGCCAGCAGTGAAGGAGGGGCAGGGTTAACTAATGAAAAACTGTTTTTT.

V is TRBV4-3 and J is TRBJ2-7; 7 bases agree with TRBD1. Trimming took 3 bases from V and 2 from J; bases not matched to a gene: 4. Germline CDR1 LGHNA, CDR2 YSLEER. The CDR3 sequence is 14 residues long. DNA for the CDR3: TGCGCCAGCAGCCACGCTGGACAGGCCTACGAGCAGTACTTC. This translates into CASSHAGQAYEQYF.

Here the CDR3 DNA reads TGTGCCAGCAGCCAAGGGGCCAGCTCCTACGAGCAGTACTTC. Protein product: CASSQGASSYEQYF. The V call is TRBV3-1 (or the pseudogene TRBV3-2), the J call TRBJ2-7; D call uncertain. The V gene's germline CDR1 is LGHDT and CDR2 YNNKEL (reference sequence). V was trimmed by 1 base and J by 0 bases, leaving 7 bases between them. The CDR3 loop spans 14 amino acids.

The J gene is TRBJ2-7, the V gene TRBV21-1. TRBV21-1 is listed as a pseudogene. CDR3 length equals 19 residues. The CDR3 region has the DNA TGTGCCAGCAGCAAAGGTTTCAAGGGTACCTCTCTTACCACCTACGAGCAGTACTTC. Amino acids: CASSKGFKGTSLTTYEQYF.

This clone was seen just once. The CDR3 DNA reads as TGCGCCAGCAGCCGCATCGGAGGCGTGGCAGAGACCCAGTACTTC. It is translated as CASSRIGGVAETQYF. The J gene is TRBJ2-5, the V gene TRBV5-1, with D possibly TRBD2 on 5 matching bases. This CDR3 has 15 amino acids. Per germline, CDR1 SGHRS and CDR2 YFSETQ. Trimming cost V 4 bases and J 4 bases, with 17 bases left between them.